Given below is one T cell receptor (beta chain) in context. Measured with immunoSEQ multiplex PCR; TCRdb has only the in-frame clones, and not every one. The table lists approximately 350,000 clones, about 88% of them singletons. These data belong to a study of blood T cell repertoires in COVID-19. There are 15 residues in the CDR3. V trimming: 0 bases; J trimming: 6 bases; junction bases outside the gene matches: 7. CDR1 and CDR2 (germline): SGHRS, YFSETQ. The sequencing input was peripheral blood. The J gene is TRBJ1-1, the V gene TRBV5-1; 8 positions agree with TRBD1. This clonotype was obtained from a woman in her 70s with COVID-19, enrolled during active disease. Here the CDR3 reads CASSLGDRKSAEAFF. The DNA for the CDR3 is TGCGCCAGCAGCTTGGGGGACAGGAAATCGGCTGAAGCTTTCTTT.